The 20 T cell receptor beta chains given below trace back to one sample, sequenced in a study of T cell repertoires in aging, cancer and after chemotherapy. Multiplex touch-down PCR with TRB-A/B primers amplified rearranged V-D-J TRB sequences. MiXCR, applied by TCRdb to the multiplex PCR reads, yields one record per CDR3 protein. The repertoire holds 2,100 or so distinct CDR3 sequences, about 23% seen once, with just under 9% in the top ten. The template was genomic DNA from peripheral blood, not RNA. Material for sequencing was blood. The origin of the receptors is a human donor with a solid tumor.

V and J are TRBV7-9 and TRBJ1-4; TRBD1 might be the D (5 bases). Between the trimmed V and J ends, which lost 7 bases and 5 bases, there was a span of 23 bases. Germline V gene data show CDR1 as SEHNR and CDR2 as FQNEAQ (reference sequence). The CDR3 spans 17 residues. The CDR3 here is CASTFQSPGTRNEKLFF. In nucleotides, the CDR3 is TGTGCCAGCACCTTCCAATCCCCCGGGACTAGGAATGAAAAACTGTTTTTT. Using reference TRBV7-9 and TRBJ1-4 for the parts outside the CDR3, the full variable domain is DTGVSQNPRHKITKRGQNVTFRCDPISEHNRLYWYRQTLGQGPEFLTYFQNEAQLEKSRLLSDRFSAERPKGSFSTLEIQRTEQGDSAMYLCASTFQSPGTRNEKLFFGSGTQLSVL.

The rearrangement joins TRBV12-3 or TRBV12-4 to TRBJ1-4; the D gene is possibly TRBD1 (5 bases). The CDR3 covers 17 residues. Trimming removed 5 bases from V and 2 bases from J, with 18 bases in between. The CDR3 protein is CASSPWGLRGTNEKLFF. In DNA, the CDR3 is TGTGCCAGCAGTCCCTGGGGTCTTCGGGGGACTAATGAAAAACTGTTTTTT.

Sample share makes this clonotype medium-sized. The genes are TRBV7-3 and TRBJ2-6; TRBD2 is a possible D gene (5 bases). CDR1 SGHTA and CDR2 FQGTGA come from the germline V gene. V was clipped by 4 bases and J by 2 bases, with 6 bases between them. The CDR3 is 14 residues long. The CDR3: CASSSGAGANVLTF. The DNA for the CDR3 is TGTGCCAGCAGCTCCGGGGCTGGGGCCAACGTCCTGACTTTC.

The rearrangement joins TRBV28 to TRBJ1-2; D is ambiguous. The CDR3 contains 11 residues. CDR1 MDHEN and CDR2 SYDVKM come from the germline V gene. Trimming shortened V by 5 bases and J by 7 bases, and 8 bases separated the two germline ends. The CDR3 sequence is CASSTDPGYTF. The CDR3 DNA reads as TGTGCCAGCAGTACGGACCCTGGCTACACCTTC.

This clonotype was observed a handful of times. This rearrangement joins TRBV5-1 to TRBJ2-7; TRBD1 or TRBD2 may be the D gene (6 bases each). Trimming shortened V by 0 bases and J by 4 bases, and 14 bases separated the two germline ends. CDR1 SGHRS and CDR2 YFSETQ come from the germline V gene. The CDR3 totals 15 residues. The CDR3 sequence: CASSLGGTGTYEQYF. CDR3 in DNA: TGCGCCAGCAGCTTGGGCGGGACTGGGACATACGAGCAGTACTTC.

V and J are TRBV7-3 and TRBJ1-1, with TRBD1 matching over 7 bases. CDR1 and CDR2 (germline): SGHTA, FQGTGA. There are 13 residues in the CDR3. With V trimmed by 10 bases and J by 1 base, 6 bases remained unmatched. The CDR3 sequence: CATAQGPNTEAFF. DNA for the CDR3: TGTGCCACGGCACAGGGGCCGAACACTGAAGCTTTCTTT.

This clonotype was counted a few times. The gene calls are TRBV20-1 and TRBJ2-1, with D possibly being TRBD2 (5 bases). Looked up from germline, CDR1 is DFQATT and CDR2 is SNEGSKA (reference sequence). V lost 6 bases to trimming and J lost 2 bases, with 14 bases between them. The CDR3 has 14 residues. The CDR3 bases are TGCAGTGCCCTGCGGGCCAGTACCTACAATGAGCAGTTCTTC. As protein: CSALRASTYNEQFF.

This clonotype ranks as large. The V and J genes are TRBV5-5 and TRBJ2-7, with unresolved D. CDR1 is SGHKS and CDR2 is YYEKEE in the germline V gene (reference sequence). This CDR3 has 14 amino acids. V dropped 0 bases and J dropped 3 bases, with 10 bases sitting between them. CDR3 amino acids: CASSLARGNYEQYF. The CDR3 nucleotides are TGTGCCAGCAGCTTGGCTCGAGGTAACTACGAGCAGTACTTC.

This clonotype is labeled medium-sized. Compared with germline, one end of the junction differs, possibly owing to a read error. The chain couples TRBV19 to TRBJ2-2; 11 bases map to TRBD2. The germline CDR1 and CDR2 sequences are LNHDA and SQIVND (reference sequence). The CDR3 is made up of 15 amino acids. CDR3 nucleotide sequence: TGTGCCAGTTCCTCGACTAGCGGGGCACCCGGTGAGCTGTTTTTT. This sequence encodes CASSSTSGAPGELFF.

This clonotype qualifies as medium-sized (0.01 to 0.1%). This chain connects TRBV6-5 to TRBJ1-4; no firm D call. V shed 0 bases and J shed 6 bases, with 14 bases lying between them. This CDR3 region has 16 residues. Looked up from germline, CDR1 is MNHEY and CDR2 is SVGAGI. CDR3 residues: CASSYSRLGMYEKLFF. For the CDR3, the DNA is TGTGCCAGCAGTTACTCAAGACTCGGAATGTATGAAAAACTGTTTTTT.

The chain joins TRBV5-1 to TRBJ1-6; 8 bases are shared with TRBD1. Germline-derived CDR1 and CDR2 are SGHRS and YFSETQ. The CDR3 is 15 amino acids. Trimming at V came to 4 bases and at J to 7 bases, leaving 7 bases not matched to a gene. CDR3 in DNA: TGCGCCAGCAGCACCCAGGGGGCGGGGAATTCACCCCTCCACTTT. It translates to CASSTQGAGNSPLHF.

The chain couples TRBV6-2 or TRBV6-3 to TRBJ1-2, with 11 positions matching TRBD1. This CDR3 is 16 amino acids long. Germline V gives CDR1 MNHEY, CDR2 SVGEGT. V shed 5 bases, J shed 4 bases, and the junction held 9 bases outside the gene matches. The chain's CDR3 is CASSTLSGTGGYGYTF. CDR3 nucleotide sequence: TGTGCCAGCAGTACCCTCTCCGGGACAGGGGGCTATGGCTACACCTTC.

The rearrangement links TRBV6-5 to TRBJ2-5; D is unresolved. With 2 bases removed from V and 5 bases from J, the gap between germline ends came to 9 bases. Looked up from germline, CDR1 is MNHEY and CDR2 is SVGAGI. This CDR3 has 13 amino acids. The CDR3: CASSYGSSETQYF. CDR3 bases: TGTGCCAGCAGTTACGGCAGTTCTGAGACCCAGTACTTC.

The chain has TRBV4-1 and TRBJ1-3, with D tentatively TRBD1 (5 bases). Germline V CDR1 and CDR2: MGHRA, YSYEKL. Trimming removed 4 bases from V and 0 bases from J, with 10 bases in between. There are 15 residues in the CDR3. The CDR3 loop is CASSRSGFSGNTIYF. The CDR3 DNA reads TGCGCCAGCAGCCGTTCAGGGTTCTCTGGAAACACCATATATTTT.

The rearrangement uses TRBV6-1 and TRBJ2-5; TRBD2 aligns across 9 bases. V trimming: 5 bases; J trimming: 3 bases; junction bases outside the gene matches: 7. CDR1 and CDR2 from the germline V gene are MNHNS and SASEGT. The CDR3 has 15 amino acids. The CDR3 region is CASSQRRTSEETQYF. DNA of the CDR3: TGTGCCAGCAGTCAGAGACGGACTAGCGAAGAGACCCAGTACTTC.

By share, this clonotype counts as medium-sized. The chain carries TRBV6-1 and TRBJ2-7; 10 bases map to TRBD1. CDR3 length: 14 amino acids. The J segment lost 3 bases and the V segment lost 4 bases, leaving 3 bases of the junction unmatched. Germline CDR1 MNHNS, CDR2 SASEGT. CDR3 DNA: TGTGCCAGCAGTGGAGGACAGGGGGTCTACGAGCAGTACTTC. Translation: CASSGGQGVYEQYF.

The CDR3 region has the DNA TGTGCCAGCAGGGACGGACCCACAGATACGCAGTATTTT. Amino acids: CASRDGPTDTQYF. The gene calls are TRBV28 and TRBJ2-3, with no clear D. Trimming stripped 6 bases from V and 2 bases from J, with 9 bases between. This CDR3 comprises 13 residues. Germline CDR1 is MDHEN and CDR2 is SYDVKM.

This clonotype was observed a few times. The V call is TRBV24-1, the J call TRBJ2-2; TRBD1 matches 7 bases. The CDR3 is 14 residues long. V shed 9 bases, J shed 1 base, and the junction held 4 bases outside the gene matches. From germline, CDR1 is KGHDR and CDR2 SFDVKD. The CDR3 reads CATSTGVNTGELFF. In nucleotides, the CDR3 is TGTGCCACCTCCACAGGGGTGAACACCGGGGAGCTGTTTTTT.

Worth noting for this clonotype: This may be a read error, as it is one base from a much larger clone. V usage is TRBV27 and J usage is TRBJ2-7; 10 positions match TRBD2. Germline trimming cut 3 bases from V and 6 bases from J; bases unmatched to any gene: 2. This CDR3 is 13 amino acids long. Germline CDR1 MNHEY, CDR2 SMNVEV (reference sequence). This CDR3 is CASSLGLATEQYF. The CDR3, as DNA: TGTGCCAGCAGTTTGGGACTAGCGACCGAGCAGTACTTC.

This clonotype counts as large (0.1 to 1%). V is TRBV20-1 and J is TRBJ2-7; possibly TRBD1 or TRBD2 for D (5 bases each). The CDR3 spans 12 residues. V was pared by 2 bases and J by 4 bases, with 9 bases between. Germline CDR1 DFQATT, CDR2 SNEGSKA (reference sequence). The CDR3 region is CSARRDGYEQYF. The CDR3 DNA sequence: TGCAGTGCTAGACGGGACGGTTACGAGCAGTACTTC.